The sample holds a few counts of the clone carrying this T cell receptor (beta chain). The data were obtained in a study of human T cells and chemical hapten exposure. Using its own MiXCR run on the RACE reads, TCRdb lists one record per CDR3 protein. The table includes under 300,000 distinct CDR3 sequences, more than 6.5% detected once. This CDR3 contains 13 residues. The V and J ends lost 8 bases and 2 bases respectively, with 12 bases between them. The time point: pre-sensitization, week 0. The treatment here: therapeutic diphenylcyclopropenone sensitization with weekly scalp DPC. The sequencing used whole blood, collected in connection with sensitization to the hapten diphenylcyclopropenone (DPC). The origin of this receptor is a woman in her forties with alopecia areata. Some clones in this sample may be carry-over from other donors' samples. The gene calls are TRBV12-3 or TRBV12-4 and TRBJ2-5; D remains unclear. This CDR3 is CASRLDGQETQYF. CDR3 nucleotide sequence: TGTGCCAGCCGCCTGGACGGGCAAGAGACCCAGTACTTC.